Given below is one T cell receptor beta chain in context. The sample is drawn from a study of control samples from healthy donors and cancer patients. The assay was immunoSEQ multiplex PCR, and TCRdb's table has in-frame clones only and misses some. In total, the table holds some 180,000 clones. Germline values: CDR1 WNHNN, CDR2 SYGVQD (reference sequence). V lost 8 bases to trimming and J lost 0 bases, with 14 bases between them. CDR3 size: 16 residues. This sequence joins TRBV10-1 and TRBJ2-6, with a tentative D call TRBD1 (6 bases). The TCR originated in a woman aged 25 to 39 in good health. Material for sequencing was blood. This CDR3 reads CASRTEESSGANVLTF. CDR3 nucleotide sequence: TGCGCCAGCCGGACAGAGGAAAGCTCTGGGGCCAACGTCCTGACTTTC.